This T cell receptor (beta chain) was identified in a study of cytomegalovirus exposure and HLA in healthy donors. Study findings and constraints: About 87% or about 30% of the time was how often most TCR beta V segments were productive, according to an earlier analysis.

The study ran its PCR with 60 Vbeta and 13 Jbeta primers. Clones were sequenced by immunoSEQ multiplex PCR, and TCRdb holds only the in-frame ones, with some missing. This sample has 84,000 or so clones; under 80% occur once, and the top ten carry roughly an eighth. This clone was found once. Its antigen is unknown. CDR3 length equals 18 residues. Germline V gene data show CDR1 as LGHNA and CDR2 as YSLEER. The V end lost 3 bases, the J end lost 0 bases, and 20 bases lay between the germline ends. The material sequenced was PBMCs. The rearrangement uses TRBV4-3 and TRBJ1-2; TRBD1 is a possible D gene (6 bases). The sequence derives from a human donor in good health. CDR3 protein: CASSHLRGGLQANYGYTF. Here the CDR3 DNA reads TGCGCCAGCAGCCACCTCCGAGGGGGTCTTCAAGCTAACTATGGCTACACCTTC.